This T cell receptor beta chain appears in the sequencing data of a study of T cell repertoires in cytomegalovirus infection. Background on the study: CMV infection plus the matching HLA type was flagged by public TCR beta signatures.

MiXCR, run by TCRdb on the reads, gives a single entry per CDR3 protein. This table holds approximately 500,000 distinct CDR3 sequences, 26% found once. This CDR3 contains 16 residues. The V gene's germline CDR1 is LGHNA and CDR2 YSLEER. V shed 0 bases and J 6 bases; nucleotides not matched to a gene: 7. This clonotype turned up a few times. Its antigen is undetermined. Study-wide results and limits: The ex vivo response was dominated by HLA-C-restricted CMV-specific TCR beta clonotypes.

This clonotype was sampled from a human donor in good health (CMV status not recorded). Some clones in this sample may be carry-over from other donors' samples. This chain connects TRBV4-3 to TRBJ2-3; 9 bases match TRBD2. The sequenced sample consisted of PBMCs. DNA of the CDR3: TGCGCCAGCAGCCAAGATGGAGGGGCGGGAGGGGATACGCAGTATTTT. Protein sequence: CASSQDGGAGGDTQYF.